These 2 T cell receptor beta chains were sequenced from one sample in a study of technical replicates of blood from a few donors. Libraries were prepared by immunoSEQ multiplex PCR; TCRdb keeps only in-frame clonotypes and omits some of them. The top ten hold around 0.33% of the sample, which has approximately 88,000 clones, approximately 96% seen once. The material sequenced was T cells isolated from PBMCs. The receptors come from a human donor in good health.

The V and J genes are TRBV18 and TRBJ2-2; 7 nucleotides line up with TRBD1. This CDR3 region has 13 residues. Germline CDR1 KGHSH, CDR2 LQKENI. V shed 4 bases, J shed 10 bases, and the junction held 6 bases outside the gene matches. CDR3 loop: CASSQATGKELFF. CDR3 coding DNA: TGTGCCAGCTCACAGGCGACAGGGAAGGAGCTGTTTTTT.

This rearrangement joins TRBV28 to TRBJ1-1; 8 positions agree with TRBD1. This CDR3 is built from 14 residues. Germline V gene sequence: CDR1 MDHEN, CDR2 SYDVKM. V trimming: 7 bases; J trimming: 3 bases; junction bases outside the gene matches: 7. The CDR3 DNA follows: TGTGCCAGCACCCTGGACAGGGCGTACACTGAAGCTTTCTTT. It encodes CASTLDRAYTEAFF.